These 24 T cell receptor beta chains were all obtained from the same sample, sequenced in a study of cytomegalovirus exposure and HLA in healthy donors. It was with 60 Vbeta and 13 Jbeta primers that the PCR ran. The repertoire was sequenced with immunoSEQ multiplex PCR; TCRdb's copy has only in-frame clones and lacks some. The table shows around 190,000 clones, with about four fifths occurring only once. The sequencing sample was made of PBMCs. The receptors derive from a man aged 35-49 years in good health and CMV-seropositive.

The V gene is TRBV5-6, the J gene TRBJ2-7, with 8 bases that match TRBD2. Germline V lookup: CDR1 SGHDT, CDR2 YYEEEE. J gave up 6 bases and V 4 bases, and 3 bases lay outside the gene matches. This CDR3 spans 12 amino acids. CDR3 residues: CASSRGGCEQYF. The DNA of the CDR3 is TGTGCCAGCAGCCGGGGGGGGTGCGAGCAGTACTTC.

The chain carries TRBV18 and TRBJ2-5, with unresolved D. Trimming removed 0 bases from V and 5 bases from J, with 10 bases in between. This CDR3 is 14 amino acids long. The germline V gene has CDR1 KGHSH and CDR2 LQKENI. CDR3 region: CASSPPVPGETQYF. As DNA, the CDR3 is TGTGCCAGCTCACCACCAGTCCCCGGGGAGACCCAGTACTTC. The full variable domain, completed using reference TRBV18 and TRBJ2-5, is NAGVMQNPRHLVRRRGQEARLRCSPMKGHSHVYWYRQLPEEGLKFMVYLQKENIIDESGMPKERFSAEFPKEGPSILRIQQVVRGDSAAYFCASSPPVPGETQYFGPGTRLLVL.

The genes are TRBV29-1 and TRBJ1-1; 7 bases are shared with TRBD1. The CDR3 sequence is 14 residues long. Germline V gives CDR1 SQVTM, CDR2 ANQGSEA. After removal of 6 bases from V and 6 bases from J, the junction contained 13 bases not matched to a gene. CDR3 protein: CSVSGQVFAAEAFF. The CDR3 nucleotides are TGCAGCGTCAGCGGACAGGTCTTCGCGGCTGAAGCTTTCTTT.

The CDR3: CASSPRDINEKLFF. The CDR3 nucleotides read TGCGCCAGCAGCCCACGGGACATAAATGAAAAACTGTTTTTT. The genes are TRBV5-1 and TRBJ1-4, with D possibly matching TRBD1 (6 bases). V lost 4 bases and J lost 5, with 12 bases in between. The CDR3 has 14 residues. Per germline, CDR1 SGHRS and CDR2 YFSETQ. The full variable domain, rest sourced from reference TRBV5-1 and TRBJ1-4, is KAGVTQTPRYLIKTRGQQVTLSCSPISGHRSVSWYQQTPGQGLQFLFEYFSETQRNKGNFPGRFSGRQFSNSRSEMNVSTLELGDSALYLCASSPRDINEKLFFGSGTQLSVL.

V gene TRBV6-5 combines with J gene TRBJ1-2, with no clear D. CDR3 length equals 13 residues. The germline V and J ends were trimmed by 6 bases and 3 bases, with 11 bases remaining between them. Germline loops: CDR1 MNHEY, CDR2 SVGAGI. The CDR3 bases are TGTGCCAGCAGCCCTCAGCGGGACTATGGCTACACCTTC. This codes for CASSPQRDYGYTF.

CDR3 DNA sequence: TGTGCCAGCAGCTTAGACAGGGGCTCCTACAATGAGCAGTTCTTC. Protein sequence: CASSLDRGSYNEQFF. This chain joins TRBV7-2 and TRBJ2-1; 7 positions agree with TRBD1. The V segment lost 1 base and the J segment 0 bases; nucleotides outside the gene matches: 0. Per the germline V gene, CDR1 is SGHTA and CDR2 is FQGNSA. CDR3 length: 15 amino acids.

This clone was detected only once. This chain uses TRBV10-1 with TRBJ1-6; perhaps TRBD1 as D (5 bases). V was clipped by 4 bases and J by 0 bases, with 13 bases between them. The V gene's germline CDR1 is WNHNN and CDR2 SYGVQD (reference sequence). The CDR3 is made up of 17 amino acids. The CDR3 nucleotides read TGCGCCAGCAGTGGTCCGGACAAGAGCTCCTATAATTCACCCCTCCACTTT. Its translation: CASSGPDKSSYNSPLHF.

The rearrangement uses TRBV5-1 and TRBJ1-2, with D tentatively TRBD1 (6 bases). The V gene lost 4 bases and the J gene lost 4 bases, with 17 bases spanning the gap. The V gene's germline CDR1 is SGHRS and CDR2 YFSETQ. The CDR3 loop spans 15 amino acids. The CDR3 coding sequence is TGCGCCAGCAGCGGCCGGGACAAAAGAGGCTATGGCTACACCTTC. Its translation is CASSGRDKRGYGYTF.

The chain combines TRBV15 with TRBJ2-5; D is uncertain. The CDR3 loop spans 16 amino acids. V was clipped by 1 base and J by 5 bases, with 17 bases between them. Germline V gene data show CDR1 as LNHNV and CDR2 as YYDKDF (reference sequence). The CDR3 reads CATSRGTVRITETQYF. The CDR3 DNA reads TGTGCCACCAGCAGAGGCACTGTCCGAATAACGGAGACCCAGTACTTC. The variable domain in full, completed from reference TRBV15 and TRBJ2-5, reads DAMVIQNPRYQVTQFGKPVTLSCSQTLNHNVMYWYQQKSSQAPKLLFHYYDKDFNNEADTPDNFQSRRPNTSFCFLDIRSPGLGDTAMYLCATSRGTVRITETQYFGPGTRLLVL.

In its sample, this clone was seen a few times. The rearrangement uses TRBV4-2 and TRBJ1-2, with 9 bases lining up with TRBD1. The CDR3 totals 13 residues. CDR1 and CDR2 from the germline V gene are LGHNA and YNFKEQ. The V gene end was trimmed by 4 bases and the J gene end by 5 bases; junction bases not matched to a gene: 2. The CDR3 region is CASSPGQGYGYTF. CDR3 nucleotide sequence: TGTGCCAGCAGCCCGGGACAGGGTTATGGCTACACCTTC.

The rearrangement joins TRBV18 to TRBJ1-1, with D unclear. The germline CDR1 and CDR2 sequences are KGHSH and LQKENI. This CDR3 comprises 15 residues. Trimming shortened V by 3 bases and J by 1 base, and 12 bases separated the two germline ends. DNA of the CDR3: TGTGCCAGCTCACCCGATATTCAGCGGAACACTGAAGCTTTCTTT. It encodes CASSPDIQRNTEAFF.

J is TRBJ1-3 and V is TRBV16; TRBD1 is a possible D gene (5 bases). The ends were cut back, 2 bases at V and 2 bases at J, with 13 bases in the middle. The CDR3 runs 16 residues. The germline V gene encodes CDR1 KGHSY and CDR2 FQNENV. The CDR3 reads CASSQEAQGTGNTIYF. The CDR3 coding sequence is TGTGCCAGCAGCCAAGAAGCGCAGGGAACTGGAAACACCATATATTTT. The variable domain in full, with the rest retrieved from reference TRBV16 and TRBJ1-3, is GEEVAQTPKHLVRGEGQKAKLYCAPIKGHSYVFWYQQVLKNEFKFLISFQNENVFDETGMPKERFSAKCLPNSPCSLEIQATKLEDSAVYFCASSQEAQGTGNTIYFGEGSWLTVV.

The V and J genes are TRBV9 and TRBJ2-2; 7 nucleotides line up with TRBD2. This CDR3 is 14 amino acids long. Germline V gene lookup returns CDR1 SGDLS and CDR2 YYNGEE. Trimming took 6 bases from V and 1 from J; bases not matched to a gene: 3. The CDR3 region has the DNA TGTGCCAGCAACTGGGGGGGGAACACCGGGGAGCTGTTTTTT. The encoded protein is CASNWGGNTGELFF.

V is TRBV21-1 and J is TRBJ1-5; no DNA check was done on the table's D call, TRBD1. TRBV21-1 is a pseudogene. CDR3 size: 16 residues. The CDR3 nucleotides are TGTGCCAGCACTTGGGACAGGGGGCGAAACAATCAGCCCCAGCATTTT. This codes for CASTWDRGRNNQPQHF.

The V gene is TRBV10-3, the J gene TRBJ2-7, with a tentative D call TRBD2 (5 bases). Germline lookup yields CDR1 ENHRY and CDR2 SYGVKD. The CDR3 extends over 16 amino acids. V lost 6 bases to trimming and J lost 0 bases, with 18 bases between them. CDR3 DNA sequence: TGTGCCATCAGCTCTTCCGAGATGGGGAGCTCCTACGAGCAGTACTTC. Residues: CAISSSEMGSSYEQYF.

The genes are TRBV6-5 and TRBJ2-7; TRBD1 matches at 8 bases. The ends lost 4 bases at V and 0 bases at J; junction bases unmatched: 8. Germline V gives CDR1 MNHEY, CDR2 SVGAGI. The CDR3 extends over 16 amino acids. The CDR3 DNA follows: TGTGCCAGCAGTTCCCACGGACAGGGCTTCTCCTACGAGCAGTACTTC. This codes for CASSSHGQGFSYEQYF.

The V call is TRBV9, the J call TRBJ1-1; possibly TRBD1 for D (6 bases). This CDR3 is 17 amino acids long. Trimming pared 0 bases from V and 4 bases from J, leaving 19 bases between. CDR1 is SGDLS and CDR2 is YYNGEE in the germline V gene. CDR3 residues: CASSVGGGGAGPTEAFF. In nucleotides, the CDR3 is TGTGCCAGCAGCGTAGGCGGGGGGGGCGCGGGGCCCACTGAAGCTTTCTTT. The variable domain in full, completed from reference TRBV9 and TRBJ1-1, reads DSGVTQTPKHLITATGQRVTLRCSPRSGDLSVYWYQQSLDQGLQFLIQYYNGEERAKGNILERFSAQQFPDLHSELNLSSLELGDSALYFCASSVGGGGAGPTEAFFGQGTRLTVV.

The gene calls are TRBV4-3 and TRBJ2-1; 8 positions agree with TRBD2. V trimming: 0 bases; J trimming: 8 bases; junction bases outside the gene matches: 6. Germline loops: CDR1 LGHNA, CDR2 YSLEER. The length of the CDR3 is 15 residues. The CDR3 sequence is CASSQDPSGSDEQFF. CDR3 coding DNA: TGCGCCAGCAGCCAAGATCCCAGCGGGAGCGATGAGCAGTTCTTC.

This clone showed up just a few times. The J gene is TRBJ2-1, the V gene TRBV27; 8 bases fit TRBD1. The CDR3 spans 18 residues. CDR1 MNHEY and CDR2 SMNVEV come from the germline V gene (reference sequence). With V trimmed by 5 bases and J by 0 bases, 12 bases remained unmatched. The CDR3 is CASSPGQGADSSYNEQFF. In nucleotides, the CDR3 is TGTGCCAGCAGTCCCGGACAGGGAGCGGATAGCTCCTACAATGAGCAGTTCTTC.

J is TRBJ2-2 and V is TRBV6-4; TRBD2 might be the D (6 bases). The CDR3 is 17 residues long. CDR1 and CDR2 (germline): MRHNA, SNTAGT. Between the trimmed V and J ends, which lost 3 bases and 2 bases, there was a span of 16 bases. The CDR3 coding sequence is TGTGCCAGCAGTGAAGGGTCCGGGGGTCCAAACACCGGGGAGCTGTTTTTT. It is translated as CASSEGSGGPNTGELFF.

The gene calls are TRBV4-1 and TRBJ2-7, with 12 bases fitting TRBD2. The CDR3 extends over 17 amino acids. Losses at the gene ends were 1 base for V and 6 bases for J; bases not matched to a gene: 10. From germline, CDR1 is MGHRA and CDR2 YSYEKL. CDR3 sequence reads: CASSQGILAGGPVEQYF. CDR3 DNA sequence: TGCGCCAGCAGCCAAGGGATTCTAGCGGGAGGGCCGGTCGAGCAGTACTTC.

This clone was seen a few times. CDR3 protein: CASSLGGQAQQETQYF. CDR3 sequence (DNA): TGTGCCAGCAGCTTGGGTGGACAGGCACAACAAGAGACCCAGTACTTC. The chain couples TRBV5-4 to TRBJ2-5, with 7 bases lining up with TRBD1. Germline values: CDR1 SGHNT, CDR2 YYREEE (reference sequence). This CDR3 has 16 residues. V lost 0 bases to trimming and J lost 2 bases; unmatched junction nucleotides: 7.

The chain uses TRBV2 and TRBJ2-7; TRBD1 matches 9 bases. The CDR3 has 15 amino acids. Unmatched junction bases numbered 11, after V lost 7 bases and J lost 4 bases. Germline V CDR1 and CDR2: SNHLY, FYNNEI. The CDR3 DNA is TGTGCCAGCATTAGATTGGGACAGGGAACATACGAGCAGTACTTC. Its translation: CASIRLGQGTYEQYF.

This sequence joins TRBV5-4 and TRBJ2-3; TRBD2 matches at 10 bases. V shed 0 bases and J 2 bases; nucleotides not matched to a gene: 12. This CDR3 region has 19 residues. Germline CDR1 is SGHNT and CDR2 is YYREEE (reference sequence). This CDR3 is CASSLGRRTSGGHTDTQYF. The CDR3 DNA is TGTGCCAGCAGCTTGGGCCGTAGGACTAGCGGAGGCCACACAGATACGCAGTATTTT.